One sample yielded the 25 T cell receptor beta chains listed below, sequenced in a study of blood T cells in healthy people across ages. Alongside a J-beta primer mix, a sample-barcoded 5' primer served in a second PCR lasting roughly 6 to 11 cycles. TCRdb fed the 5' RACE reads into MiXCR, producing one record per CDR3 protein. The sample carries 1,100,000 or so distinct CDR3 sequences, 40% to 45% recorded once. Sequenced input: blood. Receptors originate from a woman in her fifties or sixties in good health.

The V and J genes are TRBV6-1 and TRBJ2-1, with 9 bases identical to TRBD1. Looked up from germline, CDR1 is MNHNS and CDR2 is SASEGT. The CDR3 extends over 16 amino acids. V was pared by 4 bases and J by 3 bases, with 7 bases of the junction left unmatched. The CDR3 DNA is TGTGCCAGCAGTGGCCGGGACAGGGTTTTCTACAATGAGCAGTTCTTC. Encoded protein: CASSGRDRVFYNEQFF.

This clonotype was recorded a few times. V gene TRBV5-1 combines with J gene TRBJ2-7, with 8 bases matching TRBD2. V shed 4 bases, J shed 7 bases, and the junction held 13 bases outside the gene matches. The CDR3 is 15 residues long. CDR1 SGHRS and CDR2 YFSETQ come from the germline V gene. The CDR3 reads CASSPSLTSGGEQYF. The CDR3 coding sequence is TGCGCCAGCAGCCCAAGCCTCACTAGCGGAGGGGAGCAGTACTTC.

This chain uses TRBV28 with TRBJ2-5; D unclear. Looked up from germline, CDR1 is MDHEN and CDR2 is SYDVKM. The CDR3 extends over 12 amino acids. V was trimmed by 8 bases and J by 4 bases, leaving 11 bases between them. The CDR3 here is CASEGPRETQYF. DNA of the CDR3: TGTGCCAGCGAAGGACCTCGAGAGACCCAGTACTTC.

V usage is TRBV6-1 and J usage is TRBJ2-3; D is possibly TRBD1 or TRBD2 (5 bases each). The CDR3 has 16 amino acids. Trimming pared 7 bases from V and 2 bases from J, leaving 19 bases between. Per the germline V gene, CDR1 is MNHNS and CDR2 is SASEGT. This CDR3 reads CASIMDWGILTDTQYF. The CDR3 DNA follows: TGTGCCAGCATTATGGACTGGGGGATTCTCACAGATACGCAGTATTTT.

In nucleotides, the CDR3 is TGTGCCAGCAGCAAAGAGGCAACTAGCGGGATATGCAATGAGCAGTTCTTC. Amino acid sequence: CASSKEATSGICNEQFF. V and J are TRBV21-1 and TRBJ2-1; TRBD2 was called by the table and not checked on the DNA. TRBV21-1 has pseudogene status. The CDR3 consists of 17 residues.

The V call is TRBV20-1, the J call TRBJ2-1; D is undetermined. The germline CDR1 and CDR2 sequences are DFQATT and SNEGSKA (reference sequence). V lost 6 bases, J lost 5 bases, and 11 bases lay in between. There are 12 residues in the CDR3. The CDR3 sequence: CSAVPGNNEQFF. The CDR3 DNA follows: TGCAGTGCCGTCCCTGGAAACAATGAGCAGTTCTTC.

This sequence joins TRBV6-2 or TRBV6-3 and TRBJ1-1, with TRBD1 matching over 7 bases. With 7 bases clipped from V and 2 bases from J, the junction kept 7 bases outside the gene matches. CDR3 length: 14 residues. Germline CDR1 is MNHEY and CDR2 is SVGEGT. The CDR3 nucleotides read TGTGCCAGCACGAGGGACAGACCTAACACTGAAGCTTTCTTT. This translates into CASTRDRPNTEAFF.

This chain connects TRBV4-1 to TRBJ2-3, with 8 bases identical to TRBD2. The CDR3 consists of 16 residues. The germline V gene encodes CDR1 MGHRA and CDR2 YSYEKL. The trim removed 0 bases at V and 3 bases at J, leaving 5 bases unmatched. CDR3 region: CASSQDLGTRTDTQYF. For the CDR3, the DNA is TGCGCCAGCAGCCAAGATTTAGGGACTAGGACAGATACGCAGTATTTT.

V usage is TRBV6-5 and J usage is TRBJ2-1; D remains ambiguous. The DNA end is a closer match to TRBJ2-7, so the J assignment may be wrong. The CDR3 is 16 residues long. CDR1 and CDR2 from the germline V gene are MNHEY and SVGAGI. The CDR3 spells CASSYTTAFSYNEQYF. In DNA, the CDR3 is TGTGCCAGCAGTTACACAACAGCCTTCTCCTACAATGAGCAGTACTTC.

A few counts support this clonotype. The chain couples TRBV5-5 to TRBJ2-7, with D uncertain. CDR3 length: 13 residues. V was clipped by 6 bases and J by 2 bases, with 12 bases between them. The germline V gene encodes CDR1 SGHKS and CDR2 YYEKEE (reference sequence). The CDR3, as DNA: TGTGCCAGCACCAATGTGAGGACCTACGAGCAGTACTTC. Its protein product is CASTNVRTYEQYF.

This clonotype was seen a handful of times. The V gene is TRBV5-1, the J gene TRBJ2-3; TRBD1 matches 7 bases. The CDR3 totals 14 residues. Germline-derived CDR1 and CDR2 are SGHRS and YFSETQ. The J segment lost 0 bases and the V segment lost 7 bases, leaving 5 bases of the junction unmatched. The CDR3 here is CASAGGSSTDTQYF. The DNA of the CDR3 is TGCGCCAGCGCAGGGGGTTCTAGCACAGATACGCAGTATTTT.

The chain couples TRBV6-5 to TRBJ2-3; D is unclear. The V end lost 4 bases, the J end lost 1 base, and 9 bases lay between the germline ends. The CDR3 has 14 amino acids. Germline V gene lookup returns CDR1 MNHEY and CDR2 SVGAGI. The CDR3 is CASSSLWGTDTQYF. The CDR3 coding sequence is TGTGCCAGCAGTTCCCTTTGGGGCACAGATACGCAGTATTTT.

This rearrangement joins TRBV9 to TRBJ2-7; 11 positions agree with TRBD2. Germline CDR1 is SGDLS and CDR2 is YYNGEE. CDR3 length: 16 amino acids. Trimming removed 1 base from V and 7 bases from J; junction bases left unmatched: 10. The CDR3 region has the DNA TGTGCCAGCAGCGTACAACTAGCGGGAGAAGGGTATGAGCAGTACTTC. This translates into CASSVQLAGEGYEQYF.

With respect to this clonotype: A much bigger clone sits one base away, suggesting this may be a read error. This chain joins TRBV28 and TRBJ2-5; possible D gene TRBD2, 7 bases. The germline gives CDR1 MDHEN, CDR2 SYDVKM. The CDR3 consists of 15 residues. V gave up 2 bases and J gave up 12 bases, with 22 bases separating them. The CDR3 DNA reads TGTGCCAGCAGTTTAAGAGGGGGGAGGGGGAATCTTGAGTACTTC. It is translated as CASSLRGGRGNLEYF. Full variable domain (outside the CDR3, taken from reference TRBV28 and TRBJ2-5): DVKVTQSSRYLVKRTGEKVFLECVQDMDHENMFWYRQDPGLGLRLIYFSYDVKMKEKGDIPEGYSVSREKKERFSLILESASTNQTSMYLCASSLRGGRGNLEYFGPGTRLLVL.

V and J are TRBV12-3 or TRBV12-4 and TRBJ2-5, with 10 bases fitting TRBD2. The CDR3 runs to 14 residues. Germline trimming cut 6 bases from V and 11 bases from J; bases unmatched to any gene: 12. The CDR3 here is CASRGLARKDEQYF. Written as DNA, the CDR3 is TGTGCCAGCAGGGGACTAGCGCGAAAGGATGAGCAGTACTTC.

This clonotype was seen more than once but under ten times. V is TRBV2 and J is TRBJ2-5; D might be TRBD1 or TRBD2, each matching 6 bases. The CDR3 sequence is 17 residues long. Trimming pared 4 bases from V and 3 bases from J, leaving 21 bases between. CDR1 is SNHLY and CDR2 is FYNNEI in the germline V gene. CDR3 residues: CASSATGGGRGKETQYF. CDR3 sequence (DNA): TGTGCCAGCAGTGCAACCGGGGGAGGAAGGGGGAAAGAGACCCAGTACTTC.

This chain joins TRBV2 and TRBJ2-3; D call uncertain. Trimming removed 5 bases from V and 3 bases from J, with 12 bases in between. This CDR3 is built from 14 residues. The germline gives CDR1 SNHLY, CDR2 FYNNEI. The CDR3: CASSLIALTDTQYF. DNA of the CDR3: TGTGCCAGCAGTCTAATAGCCTTAACAGATACGCAGTATTTT.

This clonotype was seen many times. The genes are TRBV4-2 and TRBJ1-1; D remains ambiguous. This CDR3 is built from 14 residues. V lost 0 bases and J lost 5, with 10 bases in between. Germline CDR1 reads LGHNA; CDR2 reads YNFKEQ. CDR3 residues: CASSQEARRTEAFF. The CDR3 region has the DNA TGTGCCAGCAGCCAAGAGGCGCGGCGGACTGAAGCTTTCTTT.

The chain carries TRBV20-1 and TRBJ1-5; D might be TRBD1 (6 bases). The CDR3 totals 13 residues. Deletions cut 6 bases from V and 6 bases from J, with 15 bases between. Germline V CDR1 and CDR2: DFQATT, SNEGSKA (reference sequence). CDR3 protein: CSAEAGASQPQHF. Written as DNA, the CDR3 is TGCAGTGCCGAGGCAGGGGCGAGTCAGCCCCAGCATTTT.

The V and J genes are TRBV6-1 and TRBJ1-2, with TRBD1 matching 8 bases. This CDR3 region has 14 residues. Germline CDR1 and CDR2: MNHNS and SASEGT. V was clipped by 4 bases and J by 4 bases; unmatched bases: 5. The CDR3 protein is CASSGQGAGYGYTF. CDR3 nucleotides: TGTGCCAGCAGTGGGCAGGGGGCTGGCTATGGCTACACCTTC.

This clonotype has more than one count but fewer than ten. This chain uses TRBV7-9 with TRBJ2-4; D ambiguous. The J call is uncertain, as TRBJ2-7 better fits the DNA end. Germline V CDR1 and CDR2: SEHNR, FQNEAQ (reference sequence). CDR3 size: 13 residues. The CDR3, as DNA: TGTGCCAGCAGCTTAATTACGGACGCCGAGCAGTACTTC. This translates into CASSLITDAEQYF.

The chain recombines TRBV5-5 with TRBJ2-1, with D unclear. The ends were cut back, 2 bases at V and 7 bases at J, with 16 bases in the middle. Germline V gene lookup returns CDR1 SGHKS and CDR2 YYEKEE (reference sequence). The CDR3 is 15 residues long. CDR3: CASSFRGSSGNEQFF. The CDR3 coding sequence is TGTGCCAGCAGCTTCAGAGGTTCAAGTGGAAATGAGCAGTTCTTC.

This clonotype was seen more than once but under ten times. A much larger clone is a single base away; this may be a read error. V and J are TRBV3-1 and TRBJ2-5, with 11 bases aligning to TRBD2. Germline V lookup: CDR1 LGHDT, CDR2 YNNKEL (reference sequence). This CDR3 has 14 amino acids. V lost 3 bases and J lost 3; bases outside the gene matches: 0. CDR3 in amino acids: CASSQTSGKETQYF. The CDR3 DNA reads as TGTGCCAGCAGCCAGACTAGCGGGAAAGAGACCCAGTACTTC.

The CDR3 nucleotides are TGTGCCAGCAGTTTGGGCAGCGGGGGGAAATCCTACGAGCAGTACTTC. Translation: CASSLGSGGKSYEQYF. The rearrangement joins TRBV12-3 or TRBV12-4 to TRBJ2-7; 9 bases are a match to TRBD2. J was trimmed by 1 base and V by 3 bases; bases with no gene match: 7. The CDR3 covers 16 residues.

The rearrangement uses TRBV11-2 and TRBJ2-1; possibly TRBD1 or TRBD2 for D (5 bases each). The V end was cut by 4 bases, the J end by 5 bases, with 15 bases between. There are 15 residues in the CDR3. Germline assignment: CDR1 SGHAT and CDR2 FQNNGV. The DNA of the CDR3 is TGTGCCAGCAGCTCGACCGGGACCTGGGACAATGAGCAGTTCTTC. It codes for CASSSTGTWDNEQFF.